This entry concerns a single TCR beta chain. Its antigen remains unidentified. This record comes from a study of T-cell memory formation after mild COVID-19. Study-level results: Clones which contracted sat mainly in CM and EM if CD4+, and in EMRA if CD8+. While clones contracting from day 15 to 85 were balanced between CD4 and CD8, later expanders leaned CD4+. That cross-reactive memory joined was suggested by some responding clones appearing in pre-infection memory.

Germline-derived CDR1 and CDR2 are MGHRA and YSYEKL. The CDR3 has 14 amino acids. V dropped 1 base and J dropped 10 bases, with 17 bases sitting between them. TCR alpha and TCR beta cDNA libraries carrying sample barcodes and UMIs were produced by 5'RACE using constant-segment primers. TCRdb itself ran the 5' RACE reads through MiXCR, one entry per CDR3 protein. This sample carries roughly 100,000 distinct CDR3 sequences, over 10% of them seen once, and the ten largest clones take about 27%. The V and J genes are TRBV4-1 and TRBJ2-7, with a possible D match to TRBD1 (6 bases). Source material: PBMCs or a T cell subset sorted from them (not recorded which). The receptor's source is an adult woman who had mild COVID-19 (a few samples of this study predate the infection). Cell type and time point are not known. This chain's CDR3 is CASSQVGAGGAQYF. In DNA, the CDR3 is TGCGCCAGCAGCCAAGTGGGGGCGGGCGGCGCACAGTACTTC.